These 30 T cell receptor beta chains were all obtained from the same sample, sequenced in a study of cytotoxic CD8 clonotypes in ibrutinib-treated CLL. The repertoire was sequenced with immunoSEQ multiplex PCR; TCRdb's copy has only in-frame clones and lacks some. The sample lists fewer than 300,000 clones, 70% to 80% occurring once. The sample consisted of PBMCs, taken at disease progression, from a patient treated with ibrutinib. Source of these receptors: a human donor with chronic lymphocytic leukemia.

The rearrangement uses TRBV6-1 and TRBJ1-6; the D gene is possibly TRBD1 (5 bases). The V end lost 2 bases, the J end lost 11 bases, and 16 bases lay between the germline ends. CDR1 is MNHNS, CDR2 SASEGT, per germline. The CDR3 is made up of 15 amino acids. CDR3 residues: CASSEWAGWVAPLHF. In nucleotides, the CDR3 is TGTGCCAGCAGTGAATGGGCAGGGTGGGTTGCACCCCTCCACTTT.

The V and J genes are TRBV5-6 and TRBJ1-3; 7 nucleotides match TRBD1. This CDR3 spans 17 amino acids. Per the germline V gene, CDR1 is SGHDT and CDR2 is YYEEEE. The junction had 14 bases not matched to a gene; V was cut back by 4 bases and J by 4 bases. CDR3 DNA: TGTGCCAGCAGCAAGACAGGGATCTACGCTCCAGGAAACACCATATATTTT. It encodes CASSKTGIYAPGNTIYF.

This clone was counted many times. V is TRBV7-3 and J is TRBJ2-1; 9 nucleotides align to TRBD2. Per the germline V gene, CDR1 is SGHTA and CDR2 is FQGTGA. Germline trimming cut 2 bases from V and 8 bases from J; bases unmatched to any gene: 4. This CDR3 spans 14 amino acids. This chain's CDR3 is CASSLLAGKDEQFF. The DNA of the CDR3 is TGTGCCAGCAGCTTACTAGCGGGAAAGGATGAGCAGTTCTTC.

The chain joins TRBV9 to TRBJ2-3; 8 bases are a match to TRBD2. This CDR3 spans 15 amino acids. V was clipped by 0 bases and J by 4 bases; unmatched bases: 4. The germline V gene has CDR1 SGDLS and CDR2 YYNGEE. The DNA for the CDR3 is TGTGCCAGCAGCGTAGCAGGACTAGCACCAGATACGCAGTATTTT. The encoded protein is CASSVAGLAPDTQYF.

This chain links TRBV5-6 with TRBJ2-7, with D tentatively TRBD1 (5 bases). The V end lost 1 base, the J end lost 5 bases, and 13 bases lay between the germline ends. CDR1 is SGHDT and CDR2 is YYEEEE in the germline V gene. There are 14 residues in the CDR3. In DNA, the CDR3 is TGTGCCAGCAGCTTGCTTCAGGTAGGGGACGAGCAGTACTTC. Protein: CASSLLQVGDEQYF.

V gene TRBV7-8 combines with J gene TRBJ2-2; TRBD2 matches at 9 bases. Germline CDR1 is SGHVS and CDR2 is FQNEAQ. The CDR3 has 15 amino acids. Trimming cost V 5 bases and J 3 bases; bases outside gene matches: 4. CDR3 in amino acids: CASSPTSGYTGELFF. In nucleotides, the CDR3 is TGTGCCAGCAGCCCGACTAGCGGATACACCGGGGAGCTGTTTTTT.

The chain joins TRBV6-4 to TRBJ2-3; 7 nucleotides line up with TRBD1. Germline V gene sequence: CDR1 MRHNA, CDR2 SNTAGT. V lost 6 bases to trimming and J lost 0 bases; unmatched junction nucleotides: 6. The CDR3 loop spans 15 amino acids. CDR3 loop: CASRVRGYSTDTQYF. CDR3 in DNA: TGTGCCAGCAGGGTCAGGGGGTACAGCACAGATACGCAGTATTTT.

The chain combines TRBV6-1 with TRBJ2-7; D is ambiguous. CDR3 length: 12 residues. V lost 6 bases, J lost 0 bases, and 6 bases lay in between. The germline V gene has CDR1 MNHNS and CDR2 SASEGT. DNA for the CDR3: TGTGCCAGCAGCTATTCCTCCTACGAGCAGTACTTC. Protein: CASSYSSYEQYF.

The J gene is TRBJ1-1, the V gene TRBV5-1; D not certain. This CDR3 is built from 13 residues. V lost 4 bases to trimming and J lost 6 bases, with 13 bases between them. Germline CDR1 is SGHRS and CDR2 is YFSETQ. The CDR3, as DNA: TGCGCCAGCAGCGTGATGGGCGTCGCTGAAGCTTTCTTT. Translated, it gives CASSVMGVAEAFF.

The chain uses TRBV27 and TRBJ2-3; 9 nucleotides align to TRBD1. The CDR3 contains 15 residues. With 5 bases clipped from V and 4 bases from J, the junction kept 7 bases outside the gene matches. The germline CDR1 and CDR2 sequences are MNHEY and SMNVEV (reference sequence). The CDR3 DNA sequence: TGTGCCAGCAGTCGGGACAGGGTGTATCCAGATACGCAGTATTTT. Encoded protein: CASSRDRVYPDTQYF.

CDR3 loop: CASGLVRGAGAYGYTF. The CDR3 coding sequence is TGTGCTAGTGGTTTGGTAAGGGGGGCCGGGGCCTATGGCTACACCTTC. The V and J genes are TRBV12-5 and TRBJ1-2, with TRBD1 as a possible D gene (6 bases). Trimming left V 0 bases short and J 4 bases short, with 15 bases between. The V gene's germline CDR1 is LGHNT and CDR2 FRNRAP. This CDR3 is built from 16 residues.

The V gene is TRBV7-8, the J gene TRBJ1-4; the D gene is possibly TRBD1 (5 bases). Germline V lookup: CDR1 SGHVS, CDR2 FQNEAQ. V lost 3 bases and J lost 7, with 15 bases in between. The CDR3 extends over 15 amino acids. CDR3 nucleotide sequence: TGTGCCAGCAGCTTGCCCCAGGGAGGAGTTGAAAAACTGTTTTTT. Translating it yields CASSLPQGGVEKLFF.

This clone was found many times. The J gene is TRBJ2-1, the V gene TRBV10-1; D unresolved. The CDR3 loop spans 12 amino acids. Looked up from germline, CDR1 is WNHNN and CDR2 is SYGVQD (reference sequence). Trimming cost V 10 bases and J 4 bases, with 11 bases left between them. The CDR3 region is CATKDGYNEQFF. The CDR3 DNA follows: TGCGCCACCAAGGACGGGTACAATGAGCAGTTCTTC.

The chain uses TRBV5-1 and TRBJ2-1; 10 bases fit TRBD2. Germline trimming cut 2 bases from V and 0 bases from J; bases unmatched to any gene: 17. The CDR3 covers 21 residues. Germline V gives CDR1 SGHRS, CDR2 YFSETQ. The CDR3: CASSLTLAGAYAQSSYNEQFF. The CDR3, as DNA: TGCGCCAGCAGCTTAACCCTAGCGGGAGCGTACGCGCAGAGCTCCTACAATGAGCAGTTCTTC.

The chain has TRBV6-5 and TRBJ1-3, with 7 nucleotides matching TRBD1. This CDR3 is built from 15 residues. The germline V gene encodes CDR1 MNHEY and CDR2 SVGAGI. J was trimmed by 4 bases and V by 0 bases; bases with no gene match: 3. The CDR3: CASSYSGTAGNTIYF. Here the CDR3 DNA reads TGTGCCAGCAGTTACTCCGGGACAGCGGGAAACACCATATATTTT.

The rearrangement joins TRBV6-5 to TRBJ2-7, with 7 bases fitting TRBD1. The CDR3 covers 15 residues. Trimming at V came to 0 bases and at J to 2 bases, leaving 4 bases not matched to a gene. The germline V gene encodes CDR1 MNHEY and CDR2 SVGAGI. In nucleotides, the CDR3 is TGTGCCAGCAGTTACTCGATGGGACAGACCTACGAGCAGTACTTC. Protein product: CASSYSMGQTYEQYF.

This sequence joins TRBV27 and TRBJ2-7, with 7 bases that match TRBD2. CDR1 is MNHEY and CDR2 is SMNVEV in the germline V gene (reference sequence). Germline trimming cut 3 bases from V and 1 base from J; bases unmatched to any gene: 12. This CDR3 has 17 residues. The CDR3 loop reads CASSFSSGGGRSYEQYF. Here the CDR3 DNA reads TGTGCCAGCAGTTTCTCCTCGGGCGGGGGACGTTCCTACGAGCAGTACTTC.

The chain combines TRBV25-1 with TRBJ2-2; 10 bases agree with TRBD1. Germline-derived CDR1 and CDR2 are MGHDK and SYGVNS. CDR3 length equals 16 residues. The ends lost 4 bases at V and 7 bases at J; junction bases unmatched: 9. CDR3 sequence (DNA): TGTGCCAGCAGTGCTCCGGGACAGGGGATGGACGGGGAGCTGTTTTTT. Amino acids: CASSAPGQGMDGELFF.

This chain connects TRBV4-1 to TRBJ1-5; no clear D. There are 13 residues in the CDR3. Trimming removed 3 bases at V and 4 bases at J, with 7 bases between. Per germline, CDR1 MGHRA and CDR2 YSYEKL. CDR3 loop: CASSHPQNQPQHF. In DNA, the CDR3 is TGCGCCAGCAGCCACCCACAGAATCAGCCCCAGCATTTT.

This clone was counted only a few times. CDR3 nucleotide sequence: TGCGCCAGCAGCCCAAGGGACGTCTATGGCTACACCTTC. Its translation: CASSPRDVYGYTF. The V call is TRBV5-1, the J call TRBJ1-2; TRBD1 is a possible D gene (5 bases). V was pared by 4 bases and J by 4 bases, with 11 bases between. The V gene's germline CDR1 is SGHRS and CDR2 YFSETQ. The CDR3 covers 13 residues.

The rearrangement links TRBV29-1 to TRBJ1-1, with TRBD1 identical over 8 bases. J gave up 2 bases and V 7 bases, and 9 bases lay outside the gene matches. The germline V gene has CDR1 SQVTM and CDR2 ANQGSEA. The CDR3 sequence is 14 residues long. The DNA of the CDR3 is TGCAGCGCCAAGGACAGGGTGGTTAACACTGAAGCTTTCTTT. It is translated as CSAKDRVVNTEAFF.

This rearrangement joins TRBV19 to TRBJ2-1, with unresolved D. The V gene lost 5 bases and the J gene lost 3 bases, with 2 bases spanning the gap. Germline V lookup: CDR1 LNHDA, CDR2 SQIVND (reference sequence). The CDR3 is 11 amino acids. The CDR3 loop is CASSFYNEQFF. CDR3 DNA sequence: TGTGCCAGTAGTTTCTACAATGAGCAGTTCTTC.

The CDR3 coding sequence is TGTGCCAGCAGCTTATCCGGGACTAGCGATGAGCAGTTCTTC. It codes for CASSLSGTSDEQFF. J is TRBJ2-1 and V is TRBV7-9, with 10 nucleotides matching TRBD2. Germline assignment: CDR1 SEHNR and CDR2 FQNEAQ (reference sequence). CDR3 length equals 14 residues. J lost 8 bases, V lost 2 bases, and 3 bases had no gene match.

The CDR3 nucleotides are TGCGCCAGCAGTCAGACACAGGGAAATGGCTACACCTTC. It encodes CASSQTQGNGYTF. The chain recombines TRBV23-1 with TRBJ1-2; D may be TRBD1 (6 bases). TRBV23-1 qualifies as an ORF whose function is uncertain. V was shortened by 3 bases and J by 6 bases, with 11 bases between the two germline ends. There are 13 residues in the CDR3.

This clone has only a few counts. The chain couples TRBV5-1 to TRBJ2-2; TRBD2 is a possible D gene (6 bases). V lost 1 base to trimming and J lost 0 bases, with 7 bases between them. The CDR3 is 15 amino acids. Germline V gene sequence: CDR1 SGHRS, CDR2 YFSETQ. The chain's CDR3 is CASSLRGANTGELFF. CDR3 coding DNA: TGCGCCAGCAGCTTGCGCGGGGCGAACACCGGGGAGCTGTTTTTT.

The J gene is TRBJ2-7, the V gene TRBV19, with no clear D. CDR3 length: 13 residues. Germline CDR1 is LNHDA and CDR2 is SQIVND (reference sequence). V was pared by 4 bases and J by 2 bases, with 9 bases between. Written as DNA, the CDR3 is TGTGCCAGTAGTACCATAACCCCCTACGAGCAGTACTTC. As protein: CASSTITPYEQYF.

V and J are TRBV6-5 and TRBJ2-2; D is unresolved. V lost 7 bases, J lost 2 bases, and 14 bases lay in between. The germline gives CDR1 MNHEY, CDR2 SVGAGI. The CDR3 has 15 residues. CDR3 sequence reads: CASKATTTNTGELFF. DNA of the CDR3: TGTGCCAGCAAGGCGACAACCACCAACACCGGGGAGCTGTTTTTT.

The chain combines TRBV4-1 with TRBJ2-7; 7 bases agree with TRBD2. J gave up 3 bases and V 0 bases, and 5 bases lay outside the gene matches. The CDR3 length is 15 residues. CDR1 is MGHRA, CDR2 YSYEKL, per germline. The CDR3 here is CASSQDERDGYEQYF. Written as DNA, the CDR3 is TGCGCCAGCAGCCAAGATGAGCGGGACGGCTACGAGCAGTACTTC.

This clone occurred once. The same CDR3 is also encoded by other DNA sequences in this sample. The gene calls are TRBV11-2 and TRBJ2-3; D is perhaps TRBD2 (5 bases). The CDR3 consists of 18 residues. Trimming took 5 bases from V and 0 from J, leaving 21 bases between them. The germline gives CDR1 SGHAT, CDR2 FQNNGV. CDR3 sequence (DNA): TGTGCCAGCAGCACACTAGTGGGAAGTGGTCCCAGCACAGATACGCAGTATTTT. Translating gives CASSTLVGSGPSTDTQYF.

The chain recombines TRBV10-3 with TRBJ1-2; 7 nucleotides agree with TRBD1. Germline CDR1 is ENHRY and CDR2 is SYGVKD. The CDR3 is 13 residues long. J was trimmed by 4 bases and V by 6 bases; bases with no gene match: 5. This CDR3 is CAISRDSSYGYTF. Here the CDR3 DNA reads TGTGCCATCAGCCGGGACAGCTCCTATGGCTACACCTTC.